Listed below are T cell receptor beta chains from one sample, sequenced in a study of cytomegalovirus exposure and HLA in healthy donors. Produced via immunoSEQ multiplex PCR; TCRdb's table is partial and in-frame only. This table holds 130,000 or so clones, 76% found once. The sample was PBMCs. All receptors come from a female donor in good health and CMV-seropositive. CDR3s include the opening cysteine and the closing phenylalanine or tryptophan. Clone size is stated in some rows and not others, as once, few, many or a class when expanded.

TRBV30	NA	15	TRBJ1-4	CAWSVTTGFGEKLFF
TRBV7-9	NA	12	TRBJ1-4	CSSSFLDEKLFF
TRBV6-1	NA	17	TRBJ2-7	CASSELWAGGHRREQYF
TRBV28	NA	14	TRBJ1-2	CASSSLQGTYGYTF
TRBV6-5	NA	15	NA	CASSYSGHNPYEQYF
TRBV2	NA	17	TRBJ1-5	CASSELVPGTAIKPQHF
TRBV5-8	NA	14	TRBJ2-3	CASIPSPAVNTQYF
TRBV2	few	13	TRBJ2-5	CASSDQGSETQYF
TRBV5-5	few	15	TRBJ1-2	CASSLARTENYGYTF
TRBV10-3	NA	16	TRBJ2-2	CAISEGGGPGTGELFF
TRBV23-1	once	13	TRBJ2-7	CASSQDSSYEQSF
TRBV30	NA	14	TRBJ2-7	CAWSMGHLSYEQYF
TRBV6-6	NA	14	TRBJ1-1	CASTTHTGQTEAFF
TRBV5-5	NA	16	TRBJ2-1	CASSLRAEVVYNEQFF
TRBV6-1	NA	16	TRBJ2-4	CASSELAGGTKNIQYF
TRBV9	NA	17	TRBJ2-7	CASSPREASGGKYEQYF
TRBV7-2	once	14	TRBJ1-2	CASSLDSVNYGYTF
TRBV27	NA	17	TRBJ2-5	CASSPEGWRARQETQYF
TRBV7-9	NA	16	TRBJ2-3	CASSHGLAGVTDTQYF
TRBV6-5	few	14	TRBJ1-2	CASAPGSVGYGYTF
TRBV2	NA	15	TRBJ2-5	CASTRTRGTQETQYF
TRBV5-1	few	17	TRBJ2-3	CASSLGGLAGAGDTQYF
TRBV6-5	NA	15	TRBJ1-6	CASSYRDRVDSPLHF
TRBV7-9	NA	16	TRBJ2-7	CSSSPRTGGSNDEQYF
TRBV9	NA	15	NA	CASSATGGSWGEQYF
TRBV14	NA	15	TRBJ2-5	CASSQVDGIWETQYF
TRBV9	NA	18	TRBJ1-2	CASSVAPGQGSAVGGYTF
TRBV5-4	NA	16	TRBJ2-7	CASSPSQARGEGEQYF
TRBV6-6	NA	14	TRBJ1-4	CASSKTGQNEKLFF
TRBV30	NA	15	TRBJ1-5	CAWSVVGHPSQPQHF
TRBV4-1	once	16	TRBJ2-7	CASSQVGGRGLNEQYF
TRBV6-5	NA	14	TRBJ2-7	CASRLGQGTYEQYF
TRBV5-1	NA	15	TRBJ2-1	CASSLGLAGGGEQFF
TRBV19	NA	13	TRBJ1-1	CASSLSRTGEAFF
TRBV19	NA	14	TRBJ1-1	CATRQGATSGEAFF
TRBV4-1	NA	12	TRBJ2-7	CASSQDSYEQYF
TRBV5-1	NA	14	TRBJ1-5	CASSTGQDNQPQHF
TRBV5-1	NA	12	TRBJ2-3	CASGRQSDTQYF
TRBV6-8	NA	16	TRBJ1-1	CASSYGTGLLNTEAFF
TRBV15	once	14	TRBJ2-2	CATSTGPGAGELFF
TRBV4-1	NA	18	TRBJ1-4	CASSPTRGSRSSNEKLFF